Sequencing of this T cell receptor (beta chain) was carried out in a study of response to subunit inactivated influenza vaccine. Findings of the study overall: The authors put forward the suggestion that each seasonal influenza vaccination may bring in only a limited number of new T cells.

In germline, CDR1 is MDHEN, CDR2 SYDVKM. This CDR3 has 16 residues. V lost 5 bases, J lost 0 bases, and 17 bases lay in between. This clonotype came up once. Its antigen remains unidentified. Each CDR3 protein is one row after TCRdb ran MiXCR on the RT-PCR reads. The data show under 950,000 distinct CDR3 sequences, about 20% seen once. This chain connects TRBV28 to TRBJ2-7; D not resolved. Sequencing was performed on PBMCs from blood, taken around 5 days after vaccination. The sequence was collected from a man aged 45-65 years who received an inactivated influenza vaccine. This CDR3 reads CASSPRLRRNSYEQYF. CDR3 bases: TGTGCCAGCAGTCCCCGGCTACGGCGTAACTCCTACGAGCAGTACTTC.